The clone carrying this T cell receptor beta chain was seen more than once but under ten times. These data come from a study of regulatory T cells in long-lasting Graves disease. Study-wide background: Patients with new Graves' disease had used antithyroid drugs below 3 months.

Arm-PCR of CDR3 regions and iRepertoire HTBI primers were used to build TCR beta libraries. TCRdb processed the multiplex PCR reads anew with MiXCR; each CDR3 protein has one entry. The sample lists roughly 520,000 distinct CDR3 sequences, around 12% occurring once. The germline V gene has CDR1 SGDLS and CDR2 YYNGEE. This CDR3 comprises 14 residues. Trimming took off 2 bases at V and 9 bases at J, with 15 bases between the two ends. Time point denoted: newly diagnosed GD, antithyroid drugs for less than 3 months. RNA from PBMCs was the source of the TCR library. The sample was also linked to a second study, of T cells in Graves' hyperthyroidism and ophthalmopathy.

The chain is built from TRBV9 and TRBJ2-1; tentative D call: TRBD2 (6 bases). The sequences come from peripheral blood mononuclear cells (PBMCs), collected at new diagnosis, from a patient treated with antithyroid drugs. This clonotype was obtained from a woman aged 30 to 39 with Graves disease. The CDR3 protein is CASSVSGVGSEQFF. CDR3 sequence (DNA): TGTGCCAGCAGCGTTTCGGGAGTCGGTAGTGAGCAGTTCTTC.